The present T cell receptor beta chain was sequenced within a study of OX40 agonist ivuxolimab in advanced cancers. Whole-study context: Ivuxolimab, an agonist antibody against OX40 (CD134), was given to patients. Patients achieving partial responses numbered three: one hepatocellular carcinoma case and two cutaneous melanoma cases. General study results and limits: Relative to CD4+, CD8+ T cells held more expanded clones on average.

Turning to this clone: Its antigen is as yet unknown.

Profiled with immunoSEQ multiplex PCR; TCRdb holds only in-frame clones, not every one. The sample carries 20,000 to 25,000 clones, 80% to 85% recorded once. Germline assignment: CDR1 ENHRY and CDR2 SYGVKD. Trimming removed 6 bases from V and 13 bases from J; junction bases left unmatched: 8. The CDR3 has 12 amino acids. The sample in question was CD4+ or CD8+ T cells sorted from blood, obtained in a trial of the OX40 agonist ivuxolimab. This rearrangement joins TRBV10-3 to TRBJ2-1; 8 bases are a match to TRBD2. This clonotype was sampled from an adult with an advanced solid tumor such as melanoma, head and neck, liver or kidney cancer. CDR3 in amino acids: CAISGLAPSQFF. In DNA, the CDR3 is TGTGCCATCAGCGGACTAGCCCCCTCTCAGTTCTTC.